What follows are 11 T cell receptor beta chains derived from one specimen sequenced in a study of cytomegalovirus exposure and HLA in healthy donors. Data came from immunoSEQ multiplex PCR; TCRdb stores just in-frame clones and leaves some out. This table has approximately 160,000 clones, 75% to 90% appearing once. Sequencing used PBMCs. The receptor source for this set is a woman aged 18-30 years in good health and CMV-seronegative.

There are a few counts of this clone. The V call is TRBV5-5, the J call TRBJ2-7, with D possibly TRBD1 on 6 matching bases. Trimming shortened V by 4 bases and J by 5 bases, and 10 bases separated the two germline ends. CDR1 SGHKS and CDR2 YYEKEE come from the germline V gene (reference sequence). The CDR3 extends over 12 amino acids. This CDR3 is CASSPGAHEQYF. CDR3 in DNA: TGTGCCAGCAGCCCAGGGGCCCACGAGCAGTACTTC.

The chain has TRBV7-9 and TRBJ2-3; 7 bases fit TRBD2. CDR1 is SEHNR and CDR2 is FQNEAQ in the germline V gene (reference sequence). This CDR3 region has 15 residues. Losses at the gene ends were 2 bases for V and 6 bases for J; bases not matched to a gene: 8. This CDR3 reads CASSLIRGESDTQYF. The DNA of the CDR3 is TGTGCCAGCAGCTTAATTCGGGGGGAGTCGGATACGCAGTATTTT. Together with reference TRBV7-9 and TRBJ2-3, the CDR3 gives the full variable domain: DTGVSQNPRHKITKRGQNVTFRCDPISEHNRLYWYRQTLGQGPEFLTYFQNEAQLEKSRLLSDRFSAERPKGSFSTLEIQRTEQGDSAMYLCASSLIRGESDTQYFGPGTRLTVL.

The V call is TRBV7-9, the J call TRBJ1-2, with D perhaps TRBD1 (6 bases). The CDR3 is 15 residues long. Per germline, CDR1 SEHNR and CDR2 FQNEAQ (reference sequence). Trimming took off 3 bases at V and 1 base at J, with 12 bases between the two ends. CDR3 in DNA: TGTGCCAGCAGCTTCACAGGGCCCATTAACTATGGCTACACCTTC. Translating it yields CASSFTGPINYGYTF.

The chain uses TRBV4-1 and TRBJ1-4; D remains ambiguous. Per germline, CDR1 MGHRA and CDR2 YSYEKL. Trimming removed 0 bases from V and 8 bases from J, with 22 bases in between. The CDR3 is 18 residues long. CDR3 in amino acids: CASSQDIFRVTRKEKLFF. Here the CDR3 DNA reads TGCGCCAGCAGCCAAGATATATTCCGAGTGACTCGGAAAGAAAAACTGTTTTTT.

The chain links TRBV29-1 to TRBJ2-5; 8 bases match TRBD1. There are 14 residues in the CDR3. Germline CDR1 SQVTM, CDR2 ANQGSEA. The V segment lost 8 bases and the J segment 4 bases; nucleotides outside the gene matches: 12. Written as DNA, the CDR3 is TGCAGCACAAAACAGGGGGGATTCCGAGAGACCCAGTACTTC. Its protein is CSTKQGGFRETQYF. Full variable domain (outside the CDR3, taken from reference TRBV29-1 and TRBJ2-5): SAVISQKPSRDICQRGTSLTIQCQVDSQVTMMFWYRQQPGQSLTLIATANQGSEATYESGFVIDKFPISRPNLTFSTLTVSNMSPEDSSIYLCSTKQGGFRETQYFGPGTRLLVL.

The rearrangement links TRBV7-9 to TRBJ1-2, with D unclear. CDR3 length equals 19 residues. Germline CDR1 and CDR2: SEHNR and FQNEAQ (reference sequence). Trimming cost V 4 bases and J 5 bases, with 29 bases left between them. CDR3 DNA: TGTGCCAGCAGCTCCCTTAGCATCTTGGAGGATCCGGAAATTTATGGCTACACCTTC. Translated: CASSSLSILEDPEIYGYTF.

This clone came up once. The chain employs TRBV27 and TRBJ2-1, with a tentative D call TRBD1 (7 bases). CDR3 size: 15 residues. V gave up 6 bases and J gave up 6 bases, with 18 bases separating them. Germline CDR1 is MNHEY and CDR2 is SMNVEV (reference sequence). In nucleotides, the CDR3 is TGTGCCAGCAGCCTGGAGGGGGCCCAAGTCAATGAGCAGTTCTTC. It specifies CASSLEGAQVNEQFF.

The V gene is TRBV18, the J gene TRBJ1-5, with D perhaps matching TRBD1 (6 bases). Germline assignment: CDR1 KGHSH and CDR2 LQKENI. The CDR3 consists of 15 residues. Trimming removed 3 bases from V and 6 bases from J, with 15 bases in between. The CDR3 DNA follows: TGTGCCAGCTCACCCACAGGGTTCCCAGGTCAGCCCCAGCATTTT. It encodes CASSPTGFPGQPQHF.

V and J are TRBV5-6 and TRBJ1-2, with 8 bases that match TRBD1. V trimming: 4 bases; J trimming: 5 bases; junction bases outside the gene matches: 10. This CDR3 contains 15 residues. Germline assignment: CDR1 SGHDT and CDR2 YYEEEE. CDR3 coding DNA: TGTGCCAGCAGCACATACGGGACAGGAGGGTATGGCTACACCTTC. It codes for CASSTYGTGGYGYTF.

This clone was observed a few times. The chain has TRBV7-2 and TRBJ2-2; perhaps TRBD1 as D (5 bases). The CDR3 covers 13 residues. V lost 11 bases, J lost 7 bases, and 17 bases lay in between. Per the germline V gene, CDR1 is SGHTA and CDR2 is FQGNSA. CDR3 protein: CAAKGAAHGELFF. CDR3 DNA: TGTGCCGCAAAAGGGGCCGCTCACGGGGAGCTGTTTTTT.

The chain couples TRBV29-1 to TRBJ2-3, with D possibly being TRBD1 (6 bases). The CDR3 is 14 amino acids. With 5 bases removed from V and 1 base from J, the gap between germline ends came to 13 bases. Per the germline V gene, CDR1 is SQVTM and CDR2 is ANQGSEA. The CDR3 is CSVRTDLGTDTQYF. The CDR3 coding sequence is TGCAGCGTTCGGACAGACCTAGGCACAGATACGCAGTATTTT.